One and the same sample provided the 24 T cell receptor beta chains below, sequenced in a study of human T cells and chemical hapten exposure. Time point here: patch test 3, about 24 weeks after DPC sensitization. Regarding treatment: therapeutic diphenylcyclopropenone sensitization with weekly scalp DPC. One entry per CDR3 protein results from TCRdb running MiXCR on the RACE reads. The data hold 100,000 or so distinct CDR3 sequences, with around 35% observed a single time. This sample comprised whole blood, obtained in connection with sensitization to the hapten diphenylcyclopropenone (DPC). The receptors originated from a man in his forties or fifties with alopecia areata. Some clones in this sample may be carry-over from other donors' samples.

This clonotype was detected only once. The rearrangement uses TRBV20-1 and TRBJ2-3, with TRBD2 identical over 7 bases. Per germline, CDR1 DFQATT and CDR2 SNEGSKA (reference sequence). CDR3 length equals 16 residues. Unmatched junction bases numbered 14, after V lost 6 bases and J lost 2 bases. The CDR3 is CSAQISSGITTDTQYF. The CDR3 coding sequence is TGCAGTGCCCAAATATCTAGCGGAATCACCACAGATACGCAGTATTTT.

The V and J genes are TRBV6-5 and TRBJ1-5, with D uncertain. CDR3 length: 18 residues. Trimming shortened V by 0 bases and J by 2 bases, and 17 bases separated the two germline ends. Germline CDR1 MNHEY, CDR2 SVGAGI. CDR3 protein: CASSYSRPGGLGNQPQHF. CDR3 in DNA: TGTGCCAGCAGTTACTCGAGACCTGGCGGACTTGGCAATCAGCCCCAGCATTTT.

The chain employs TRBV11-2 and TRBJ2-3; TRBD2 matches 9 bases. CDR1 is SGHAT, CDR2 FQNNGV, per germline. With 5 bases clipped from V and 2 bases from J, the junction kept 8 bases outside the gene matches. CDR3 size: 16 residues. The CDR3, as DNA: TGTGCCAGCAGCCCCTATCTAGCGGGGCTCACAGATACGCAGTATTTT. Residues: CASSPYLAGLTDTQYF. Complete variable domain (other parts from reference TRBV11-2 and TRBJ2-3): EAGVAQSPRYKIIEKRQSVAFWCNPISGHATLYWYQQILGQGPKLLIQFQNNGVVDDSQLPKDRFSAERLKGVDSTLKIQPAKLEDSAVYLCASSPYLAGLTDTQYFGPGTRLTVL.

To note about this clonotype: A junction end diverges from the germline sequence, so it may reflect a read error. The J gene is TRBJ2-1, the V gene TRBV7-7; 14 bases map to TRBD2. CDR1 and CDR2 from the germline V gene are SSHAT and FNYEAQ (reference sequence). CDR3 size: 17 residues. CDR3: CASSLTSGRASYNEQFF. CDR3 DNA sequence: TGTGCTAGCAGCCTGACTAGCGGGAGGGCGTCCTACAATGAGCAGTTCTTC.

This chain connects TRBV6-5 to TRBJ2-7; D gene uncertain. Germline V gene data show CDR1 as MNHEY and CDR2 as SVGAGI. The CDR3 extends over 15 amino acids. Trimming took 4 bases from V and 4 from J, leaving 17 bases between them. The CDR3 region is CASSSSRAGWYEQYF. Written as DNA, the CDR3 is TGTGCCAGCAGTTCGTCGCGCGCAGGTTGGTACGAGCAGTACTTC.

The chain is built from TRBV7-2 and TRBJ2-3, with TRBD2 matching 7 bases. CDR1 is SGHTA, CDR2 FQGNSA, per germline. V lost 4 bases to trimming and J lost 5 bases; unmatched junction nucleotides: 6. The CDR3 loop spans 14 amino acids. CDR3 region: CASSYGTIGDTQYF. The CDR3 DNA is TGTGCCAGCAGCTACGGGACTATTGGAGATACGCAGTATTTT.

Here the CDR3 DNA reads TGTGCCAGCAGCGTGACAGGGACCGCTGGGGCCAACGTCCTGACTTTC. It translates to CASSVTGTAGANVLTF. This chain connects TRBV9 to TRBJ2-6, with TRBD1 matching over 7 bases. The germline gives CDR1 SGDLS, CDR2 YYNGEE. CDR3 length equals 16 residues. The J segment lost 2 bases and the V segment lost 2 bases, leaving 4 bases of the junction unmatched.

This clonotype has a single count. CDR3 DNA sequence: TGCAGTGCTACAGGACTAGCGGGGTACACAGATACGCAGTATTTT. This encodes CSATGLAGYTDTQYF. The chain has TRBV20-1 and TRBJ2-3; 12 nucleotides line up with TRBD2. CDR3 length: 15 amino acids. Germline loops: CDR1 DFQATT, CDR2 SNEGSKA (reference sequence). Germline trimming cut 4 bases from V and 2 bases from J; bases unmatched to any gene: 4.

V gene TRBV28 combines with J gene TRBJ2-3; D gene ambiguous. Germline CDR1 and CDR2: MDHEN and SYDVKM. V was cut by 4 bases and J by 6 bases, with 11 bases left in between. The CDR3 has 13 residues. In nucleotides, the CDR3 is TGTGCCAGCAGTTCCCTGCCCCGGGATACGCAGTATTTT. It is translated as CASSSLPRDTQYF.

The chain has TRBV6-1 and TRBJ2-3, with TRBD2 identical over 12 bases. The germline V gene has CDR1 MNHNS and CDR2 SASEGT. V shed 3 bases and J 7 bases; nucleotides not matched to a gene: 8. The CDR3 has 16 amino acids. For the CDR3, the DNA is TGTGCCAGCAGTGAGACTAGCGGGAGAGGAAGTAATACGCAGTATTTT. Translation gives CASSETSGRGSNTQYF.

This clonotype was observed a handful of times. J is TRBJ2-1 and V is TRBV9; 8 bases agree with TRBD2. The junction had 6 bases not matched to a gene; V was cut back by 0 bases and J by 1 base. Germline CDR1 SGDLS, CDR2 YYNGEE. The CDR3 sequence is 17 residues long. For the CDR3, the DNA is TGTGCCAGCAGCGTAGCCGAACTAGCGGAATCCTACAATGAGCAGTTCTTC. Its translation is CASSVAELAESYNEQFF.

The V and J genes are TRBV7-2 and TRBJ1-5; D gene ambiguous. CDR1 and CDR2 from the germline V gene are SGHTA and FQGNSA. V lost 5 bases and J 7 bases, leaving 15 bases between the germline ends. The CDR3 is made up of 14 amino acids. The CDR3: CASSLRRAEQPQHF. DNA of the CDR3: TGTGCCAGCAGCCTAAGAAGAGCCGAGCAGCCCCAGCATTTT.

This sequence joins TRBV29-1 and TRBJ1-5; D is undetermined. CDR3 length equals 16 residues. V lost 1 base and J lost 4, with 17 bases in between. The germline V gene encodes CDR1 SQVTM and CDR2 ANQGSEA. The CDR3 DNA reads TGCAGCGTTGAAGGGGGAGGGTACGAGGAAAATCAGCCCCAGCATTTT. Encoded protein: CSVEGGGYEENQPQHF.

The chain employs TRBV19 and TRBJ1-2; 8 nucleotides match TRBD1. V shed 7 bases and J 8 bases; nucleotides not matched to a gene: 15. The CDR3 is 15 residues long. Germline loops: CDR1 LNHDA, CDR2 SQIVND (reference sequence). The CDR3 region is CASMGWTGRSGGYTF. CDR3 DNA: TGTGCCAGTATGGGTTGGACAGGGAGGTCGGGGGGCTACACCTTC.

The rearrangement joins TRBV24-1 to TRBJ2-3; 7 nucleotides line up with TRBD2. The CDR3 extends over 14 amino acids. Germline loops: CDR1 KGHDR, CDR2 SFDVKD. V lost 0 bases and J lost 9; bases outside the gene matches: 5. DNA of the CDR3: TGTGCCACCAGTGATTTGTCTAGCGGCGAGACGCAGTATTTT. This encodes CATSDLSSGETQYF.

The rearrangement joins TRBV24-1 to TRBJ2-3, with a possible D match to TRBD2 (6 bases). From germline, CDR1 is KGHDR and CDR2 SFDVKD. This CDR3 comprises 16 residues. V lost 0 bases and J 4 bases, leaving 13 bases between the germline ends. The CDR3 DNA reads TGTGCCACCAGTGATTTGTTCGCCGGGAGCGCAGATACGCAGTATTTT. This encodes CATSDLFAGSADTQYF.

V is TRBV5-6 and J is TRBJ1-5; D is undetermined. The CDR3 length is 14 residues. The V and J ends lost 3 bases and 1 base respectively, with 8 bases between them. Germline V lookup: CDR1 SGHDT, CDR2 YYEEEE. This CDR3 is CASSSTISNQPQHF. DNA of the CDR3: TGTGCCAGCAGCTCGACGATAAGCAATCAGCCCCAGCATTTT.

This clonotype was detected only a few times. The J gene is TRBJ1-5, the V gene TRBV27, with D unresolved. The CDR3 loop spans 10 amino acids. Trimming shortened V by 5 bases and J by 9 bases, and 5 bases separated the two germline ends. Germline CDR1 is MNHEY and CDR2 is SMNVEV (reference sequence). This CDR3 reads CASSPPPQHF. CDR3 nucleotide sequence: TGTGCCAGCAGTCCTCCGCCCCAGCATTTT.

This clonotype occurred once. V usage is TRBV6-5 and J usage is TRBJ1-1, with D possibly TRBD1 on 6 matching bases. Trimming removed 4 bases at V and 6 bases at J, with 12 bases between. CDR1 and CDR2 (germline): MNHEY, SVGAGI. The CDR3 is 13 amino acids. The CDR3 DNA follows: TGTGCCAGCAGTTTACAGGGAGAATCTGAAGCTTTCTTT. Its translation is CASSLQGESEAFF.

The chain carries TRBV3-1 and TRBJ2-1; 7 nucleotides align to TRBD2. Trimming took 0 bases from V and 1 from J; bases not matched to a gene: 9. Looked up from germline, CDR1 is LGHDT and CDR2 is YNNKEL (reference sequence). The length of the CDR3 is 18 residues. CDR3 DNA sequence: TGTGCCAGCAGCCAAGATCCTGGCGGGAGCCTGTCCTACAATGAGCAGTTCTTC. Encoded protein: CASSQDPGGSLSYNEQFF.

This clonotype was seen more than once but under ten times. The chain links TRBV7-3 to TRBJ2-5, with 9 bases that match TRBD1. The germline gives CDR1 SGHTA, CDR2 FQGTGA. V lost 1 base, J lost 5 bases, and 8 bases stayed unmatched. CDR3 length: 16 residues. The CDR3 region has the DNA TGTGCCAGCAGCTTAAGTGGGACAGGGAATATGGAGACCCAGTACTTC. Its translation: CASSLSGTGNMETQYF.

The chain is built from TRBV2 and TRBJ2-5; 8 nucleotides line up with TRBD2. The CDR3 has 14 amino acids. Germline V lookup: CDR1 SNHLY, CDR2 FYNNEI. After removal of 6 bases from V and 4 bases from J, the junction contained 7 bases not matched to a gene. As DNA, the CDR3 is TGTGCCAGCAGAAGCGGGAGCCAGGCAGAGACCCAGTACTTC. Translation: CASRSGSQAETQYF. The entire variable domain, with the rest obtained from reference TRBV2 and TRBJ2-5, is as follows: EPEVTQTPSHQVTQMGQEVILRCVPISNHLYFYWYRQILGQKVEFLVSFYNNEISEKSEIFDDQFSVERPDGSNFTLKIRSTKLEDSAMYFCASRSGSQAETQYFGPGTRLLVL.

The DNA for the CDR3 is TGCGCCAGCAGGGACCCTCTAGCGGGAGGCACAGATACGCAGTATTTT. Protein: CASRDPLAGGTDTQYF. V is TRBV5-1 and J is TRBJ2-3; 10 positions match TRBD2. The germline CDR1 and CDR2 sequences are SGHRS and YFSETQ. Trimming took 5 bases from V and 1 from J; bases not matched to a gene: 7. The CDR3 length is 16 residues.

This chain joins TRBV19 and TRBJ2-1; TRBD2 matches at 7 bases. This CDR3 region has 16 residues. The trim removed 7 bases at V and 2 bases at J, leaving 11 bases unmatched. The germline gives CDR1 LNHDA, CDR2 SQIVND (reference sequence). This CDR3 is CASNSPGTTPYNEQFF. CDR3 in DNA: TGTGCCAGTAACTCACCCGGGACTACCCCCTACAATGAGCAGTTCTTC. The variable domain in full, completed from reference TRBV19 and TRBJ2-1, reads DGGITQSPKYLFRKEGQNVTLSCEQNLNHDAMYWYRQDPGQGLRLIYYSQIVNDFQKGDIAEGYSVSREKKESFPLTVTSAQKNPTAFYLCASNSPGTTPYNEQFFGPGTRLTVL.